A single T cell receptor beta chain is shown here with its context. Its antigen is still unknown. The sample belongs to a study of glioma-infiltrating T cells after dendritic cell vaccination. About the research overall: Monocyte-derived dendritic cells, cultured less than 9 days with IL-4 and GM-CSF, were pulsed with autologous tumor lysate.

Sample time point: after dendritic cell vaccination, including at tumor progression/relapse. Data came from immunoSEQ multiplex PCR; TCRdb stores just in-frame clones and leaves some out. The repertoire holds around 60,000 clones, with about 84% as singletons. Germline values: CDR1 SGDLS, CDR2 YYNGEE. The V segment lost 4 bases and the J segment 2 bases; nucleotides outside the gene matches: 9. The CDR3 is 15 amino acids. Study-level findings and limits: No direct clonality-survival link was found; a diverse polyclonal response may matter.

The chain recombines TRBV9 with TRBJ2-7; TRBD2 aligns across 7 bases. Sequencing was performed on blood, taken after dendritic cell vaccination. The receptor was derived from a human donor with glioblastoma. CDR3 in DNA: TGTGCCAGCAGCCCCCGGACTGGGGGGGCCTACGAGCAGTACTTC. Translating it yields CASSPRTGGAYEQYF.